The entry below describes one TCR beta chain. The antigen remains unidentified. The sample originates from a study of Graves' ophthalmopathy and Graves' hyperthyroidism. V shed 6 bases and J 3 bases; nucleotides not matched to a gene: 8. This CDR3 spans 14 amino acids. Germline CDR1 and CDR2: LGHNA and YNFKEQ. All donors with ophthalmopathy were recorded as having moderate-to-severe activity, CAS ≥3, NOSPECS ≥4 and a duration under 3 months. Symptoms, serum thyroxine and TRAb, thyroid ultrasound, and orbital computed tomography formed the diagnostic basis. The TCR beta CDR3 regions underwent amplification from RNA transcripts. HTBI primers were employed in first-round RT-PCR, then a second-round multiplex PCR followed. MiXCR, run by TCRdb on the multiplex PCR reads, gives a single entry per CDR3 protein. The data contain about 240,000 distinct CDR3 sequences, around 42% of them singletons. Findings and caveats of the study: Stable hyperthyroidism and ophthalmopathy were told apart by a 13-signature model, which achieved about 88% sensitivity and roughly 76% specificity.

The specimen sequenced was peripheral blood. The chain is built from TRBV4-2 and TRBJ2-7; 7 nucleotides match TRBD1. The sequence derives from an adult man with Graves' ophthalmopathy. CDR3 protein: CASSPWDSNYEQYF. For the CDR3, the DNA is TGTGCCAGCAGTCCCTGGGACAGTAACTACGAGCAGTACTTC.